This T cell receptor (beta chain) was sequenced for a study of PD-L1 blockade in urothelial cancer. About the research overall: There were a median of about 140,000 T cells in blood samples.

Synthetic spike-ins, TCR analog templates, were added into each PCR. Produced via immunoSEQ multiplex PCR; TCRdb's table is partial and in-frame only. The repertoire holds 50,000 to 70,000 clones, with 75% to 85% as singletons. The time point denotes: pretreatment peripheral blood. Patients were diagnosed with urothelial carcinoma, either locally advanced or metastatic. V lost 4 bases to trimming and J lost 0 bases; unmatched junction nucleotides: 9. The CDR3 has 16 residues. Germline CDR1 reads SGHKS; CDR2 reads YYEKEE (reference sequence). The sequencing here drew on PBMCs, taken around atezolizumab (anti-PD-L1) treatment. The sequence was collected from a man between 65 and 80 years old with urothelial cancer. The gene calls are TRBV5-5 and TRBJ2-7, with 8 nucleotides matching TRBD1. The CDR3 sequence: CASSRPTGGNSYEQYF. As DNA, the CDR3 is TGTGCCAGCAGCCGCCCTACAGGGGGGAACTCCTACGAGCAGTACTTC.